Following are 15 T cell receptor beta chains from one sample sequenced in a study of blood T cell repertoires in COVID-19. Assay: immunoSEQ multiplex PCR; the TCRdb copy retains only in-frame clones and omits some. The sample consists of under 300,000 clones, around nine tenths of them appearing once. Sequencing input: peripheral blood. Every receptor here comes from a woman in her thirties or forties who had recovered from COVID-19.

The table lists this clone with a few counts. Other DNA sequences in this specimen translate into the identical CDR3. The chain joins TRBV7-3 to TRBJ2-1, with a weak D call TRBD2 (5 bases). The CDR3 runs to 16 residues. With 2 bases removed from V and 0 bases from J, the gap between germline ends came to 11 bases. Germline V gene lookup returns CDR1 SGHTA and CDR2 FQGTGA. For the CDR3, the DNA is TGTGCCAGCAGCTTACGGCGGGCCAGCTCCTACAATGAGCAGTTCTTC. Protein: CASSLRRASSYNEQFF.

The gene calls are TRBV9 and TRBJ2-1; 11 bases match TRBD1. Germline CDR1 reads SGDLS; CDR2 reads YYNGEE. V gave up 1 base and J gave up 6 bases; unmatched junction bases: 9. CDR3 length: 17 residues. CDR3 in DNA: TGTGCCAGCAGCGTAACCGGTGGACAGGGGGCCAGCAATGAGCAGTTCTTC. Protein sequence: CASSVTGGQGASNEQFF.

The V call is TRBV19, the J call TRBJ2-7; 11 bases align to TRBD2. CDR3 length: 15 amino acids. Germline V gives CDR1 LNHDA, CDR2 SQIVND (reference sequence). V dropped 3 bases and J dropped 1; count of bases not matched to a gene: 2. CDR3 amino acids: CASSILAGGSYEQYF. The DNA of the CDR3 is TGTGCCAGTAGTATCCTAGCGGGAGGTTCCTACGAGCAGTACTTC.

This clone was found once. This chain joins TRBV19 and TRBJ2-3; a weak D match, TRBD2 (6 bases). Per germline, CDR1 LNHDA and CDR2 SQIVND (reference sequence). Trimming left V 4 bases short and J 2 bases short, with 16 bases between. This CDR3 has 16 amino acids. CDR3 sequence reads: CASSSAGTQITDTQYF. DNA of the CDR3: TGTGCCAGTAGTAGTGCCGGGACTCAGATCACAGATACGCAGTATTTT.

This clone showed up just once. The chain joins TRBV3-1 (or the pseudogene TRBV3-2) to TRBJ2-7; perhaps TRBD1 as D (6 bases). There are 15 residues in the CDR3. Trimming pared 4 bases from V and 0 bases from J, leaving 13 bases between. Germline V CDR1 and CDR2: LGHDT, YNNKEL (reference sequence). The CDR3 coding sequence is TGTGCCAGCAGCCGAAACAGGGATGGCTCCTACGAGCAGTACTTC. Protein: CASSRNRDGSYEQYF.

Written as DNA, the CDR3 is TGTGCCAGCAGTCCCCCGGACAGGTACCACGAGCAGTACTTC. It yields the protein CASSPPDRYHEQYF. The rearrangement uses TRBV7-9 and TRBJ2-7; 7 bases map to TRBD1. The CDR3 totals 14 residues. CDR1 and CDR2 (germline): SEHNR, FQNEAQ (reference sequence). The ends lost 6 bases at V and 5 bases at J; junction bases unmatched: 10.

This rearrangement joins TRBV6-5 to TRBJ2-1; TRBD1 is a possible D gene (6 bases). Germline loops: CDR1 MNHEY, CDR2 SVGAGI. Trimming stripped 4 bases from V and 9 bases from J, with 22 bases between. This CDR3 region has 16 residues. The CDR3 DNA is TGTGCCAGCAGTTCCCCTAGCAGGGGTCGAGGGAGTGAGCAGTTCTTC. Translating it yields CASSSPSRGRGSEQFF.

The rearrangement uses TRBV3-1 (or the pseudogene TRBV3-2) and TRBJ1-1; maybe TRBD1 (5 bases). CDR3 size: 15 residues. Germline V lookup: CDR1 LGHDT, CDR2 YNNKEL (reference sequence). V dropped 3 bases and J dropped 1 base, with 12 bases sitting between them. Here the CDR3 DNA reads TGTGCCAGCAGCCAGACCTTTACAGGGAACACTGAAGCTTTCTTT. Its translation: CASSQTFTGNTEAFF.

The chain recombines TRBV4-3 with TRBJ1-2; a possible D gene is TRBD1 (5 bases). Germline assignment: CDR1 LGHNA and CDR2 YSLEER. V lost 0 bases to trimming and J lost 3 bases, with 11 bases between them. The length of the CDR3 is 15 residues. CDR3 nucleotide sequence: TGCGCCAGCAGCCAAGATCGATCAGGGCACTATGGCTACACCTTC. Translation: CASSQDRSGHYGYTF.

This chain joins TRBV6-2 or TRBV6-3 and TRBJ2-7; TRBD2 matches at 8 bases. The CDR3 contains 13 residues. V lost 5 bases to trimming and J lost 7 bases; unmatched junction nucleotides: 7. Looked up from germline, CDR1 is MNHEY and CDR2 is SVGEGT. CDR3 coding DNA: TGTGCCAGCAGTATAGCGGGAATGGGGGAGCAGTACTTC. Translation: CASSIAGMGEQYF.

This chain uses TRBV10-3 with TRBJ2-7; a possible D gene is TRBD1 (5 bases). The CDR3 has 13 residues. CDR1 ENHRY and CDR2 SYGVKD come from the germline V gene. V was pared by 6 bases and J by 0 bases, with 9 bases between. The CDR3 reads CAISRDPSYEQYF. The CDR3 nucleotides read TGTGCCATCAGCAGGGATCCCTCCTACGAGCAGTACTTC.

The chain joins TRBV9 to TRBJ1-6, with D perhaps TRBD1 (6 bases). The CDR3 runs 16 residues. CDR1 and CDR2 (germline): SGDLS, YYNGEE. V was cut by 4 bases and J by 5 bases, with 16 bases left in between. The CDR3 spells CASSPLVGTNNSPLHF. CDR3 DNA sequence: TGTGCCAGCAGCCCCCTTGTCGGGACAAATAATTCACCCCTCCACTTT. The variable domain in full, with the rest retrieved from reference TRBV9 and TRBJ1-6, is DSGVTQTPKHLITATGQRVTLRCSPRSGDLSVYWYQQSLDQGLQFLIQYYNGEERAKGNILERFSAQQFPDLHSELNLSSLELGDSALYFCASSPLVGTNNSPLHFGNGTRLTVT.

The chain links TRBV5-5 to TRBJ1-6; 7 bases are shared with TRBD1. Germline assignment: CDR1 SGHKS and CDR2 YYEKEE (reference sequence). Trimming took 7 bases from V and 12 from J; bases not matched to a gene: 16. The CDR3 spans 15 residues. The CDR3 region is CASSRGGAGKGPLHF. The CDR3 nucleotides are TGTGCCAGCTCGAGAGGGGGCGCGGGCAAGGGACCCCTCCACTTT.

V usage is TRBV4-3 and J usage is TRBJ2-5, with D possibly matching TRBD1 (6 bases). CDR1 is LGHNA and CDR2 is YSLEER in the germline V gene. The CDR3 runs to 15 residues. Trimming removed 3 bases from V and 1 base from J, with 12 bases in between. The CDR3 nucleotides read TGCGCCAGCAGCCACTGGGCCAGGGGCCAAGAGACCCAGTACTTC. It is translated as CASSHWARGQETQYF.

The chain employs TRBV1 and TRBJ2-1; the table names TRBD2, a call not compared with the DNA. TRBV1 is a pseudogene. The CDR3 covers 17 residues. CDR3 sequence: CTSSHYNGLAAYNEQFF. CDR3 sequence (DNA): TGCACCAGCAGCCATTACAACGGACTAGCGGCCTACAATGAGCAGTTCTTC.